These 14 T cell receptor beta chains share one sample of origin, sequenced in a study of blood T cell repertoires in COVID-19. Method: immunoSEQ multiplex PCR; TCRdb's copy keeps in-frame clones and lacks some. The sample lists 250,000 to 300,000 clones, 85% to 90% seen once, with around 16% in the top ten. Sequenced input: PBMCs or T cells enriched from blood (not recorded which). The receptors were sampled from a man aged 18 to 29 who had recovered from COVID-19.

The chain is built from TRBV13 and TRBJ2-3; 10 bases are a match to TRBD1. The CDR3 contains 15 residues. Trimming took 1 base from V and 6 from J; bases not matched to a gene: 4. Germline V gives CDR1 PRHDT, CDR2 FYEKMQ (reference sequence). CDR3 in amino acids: CASSLETGGMDTQYF. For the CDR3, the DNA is TGTGCCAGCAGCTTAGAGACAGGGGGCATGGATACGCAGTATTTT. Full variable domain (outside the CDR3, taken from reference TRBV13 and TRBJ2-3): AAGVIQSPRHLIKEKRETATLKCYPIPRHDTVYWYQQGPGQDPQFLISFYEKMQSDKGSIPDRFSAQQFSDYHSELNMSSLELGDSALYFCASSLETGGMDTQYFGPGTRLTVL.

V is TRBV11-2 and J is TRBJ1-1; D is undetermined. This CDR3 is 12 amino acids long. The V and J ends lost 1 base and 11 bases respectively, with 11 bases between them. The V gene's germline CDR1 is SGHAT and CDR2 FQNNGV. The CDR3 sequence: CASSLAEDIAFF. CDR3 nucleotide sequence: TGTGCCAGCAGCTTAGCCGAGGATATCGCTTTCTTT.

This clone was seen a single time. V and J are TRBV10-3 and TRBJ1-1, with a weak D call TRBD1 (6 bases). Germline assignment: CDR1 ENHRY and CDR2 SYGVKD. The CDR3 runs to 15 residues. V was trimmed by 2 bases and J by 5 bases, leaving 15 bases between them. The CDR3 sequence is CAISEAAGASTEAFF. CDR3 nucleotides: TGTGCCATCAGTGAGGCGGCAGGGGCGAGTACTGAAGCTTTCTTT.

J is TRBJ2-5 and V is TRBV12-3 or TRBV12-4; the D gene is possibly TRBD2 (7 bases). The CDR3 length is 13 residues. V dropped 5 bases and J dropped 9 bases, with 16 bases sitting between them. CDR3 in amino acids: CASSGGGPKAQYF. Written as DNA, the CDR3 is TGTGCCAGCAGTGGGGGGGGGCCCAAGGCCCAGTACTTC.

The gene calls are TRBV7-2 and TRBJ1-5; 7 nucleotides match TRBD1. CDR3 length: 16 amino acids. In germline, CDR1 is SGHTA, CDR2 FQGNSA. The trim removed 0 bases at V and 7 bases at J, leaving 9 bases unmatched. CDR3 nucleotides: TGTGCCAGCAGCTTAGCGGGCAGGGGGAACGAACAGCCCCAGCATTTT. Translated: CASSLAGRGNEQPQHF.

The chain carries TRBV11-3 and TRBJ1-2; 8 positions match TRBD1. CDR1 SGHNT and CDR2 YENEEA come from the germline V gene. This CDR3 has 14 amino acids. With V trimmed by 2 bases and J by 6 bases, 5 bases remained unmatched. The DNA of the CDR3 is TGTGCCAGCAGCTTAAACCCACAGGGGGATGGCTACACCTTC. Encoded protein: CASSLNPQGDGYTF.

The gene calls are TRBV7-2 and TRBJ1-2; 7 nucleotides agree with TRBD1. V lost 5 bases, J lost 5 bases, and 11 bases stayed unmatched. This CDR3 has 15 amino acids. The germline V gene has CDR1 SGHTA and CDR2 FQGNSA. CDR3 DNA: TGTGCCAGCAGCGCAAACAGGGGCGACAGATATGGCTACACCTTC. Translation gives CASSANRGDRYGYTF.

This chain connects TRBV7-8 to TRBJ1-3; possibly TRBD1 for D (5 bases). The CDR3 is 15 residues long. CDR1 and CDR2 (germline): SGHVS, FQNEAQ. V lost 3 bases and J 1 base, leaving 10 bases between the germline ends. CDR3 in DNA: TGTGCCAGCAGCTTTCGGGGGGTATCTGGAAACACCATATATTTT. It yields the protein CASSFRGVSGNTIYF. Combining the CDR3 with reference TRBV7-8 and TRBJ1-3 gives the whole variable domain GAGVSQSPRYKVAKRGQDVALRCDPISGHVSLFWYQQALGQGPEFLTYFQNEAQLDKSGLPSDRFFAERPEGSVSTLKIQRTQQEDSAVYLCASSFRGVSGNTIYFGEGSWLTVV.

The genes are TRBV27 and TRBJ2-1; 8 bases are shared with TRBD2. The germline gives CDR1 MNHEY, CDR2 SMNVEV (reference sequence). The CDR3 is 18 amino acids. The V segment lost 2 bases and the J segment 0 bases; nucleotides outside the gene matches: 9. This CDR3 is CASSLISSGGSSYNEQFF. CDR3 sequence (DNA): TGTGCCAGCAGTTTAATTTCCAGCGGGGGAAGCTCCTACAATGAGCAGTTCTTC.

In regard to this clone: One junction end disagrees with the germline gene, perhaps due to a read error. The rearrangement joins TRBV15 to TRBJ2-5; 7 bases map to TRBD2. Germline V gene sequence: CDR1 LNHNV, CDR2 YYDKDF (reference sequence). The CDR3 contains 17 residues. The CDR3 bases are TGTGCCACCAGCAGAGATCTCTCTCTAGCGGACCAAGAAACCCAGTACTTC. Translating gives CATSRDLSLADQETQYF.

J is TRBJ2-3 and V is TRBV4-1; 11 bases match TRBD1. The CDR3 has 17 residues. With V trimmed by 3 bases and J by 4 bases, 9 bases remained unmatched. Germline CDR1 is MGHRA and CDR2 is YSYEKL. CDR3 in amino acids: CASSQTRTGGESDTQYF. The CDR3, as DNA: TGCGCCAGCAGCCAGACCCGGACAGGGGGCGAATCAGATACGCAGTATTTT.

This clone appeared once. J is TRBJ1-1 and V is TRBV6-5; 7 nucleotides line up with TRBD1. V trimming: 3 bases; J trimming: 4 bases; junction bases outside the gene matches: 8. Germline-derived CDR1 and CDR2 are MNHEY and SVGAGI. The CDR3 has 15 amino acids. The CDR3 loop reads CASSYADRAFTEAFF. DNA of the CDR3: TGTGCCAGCAGTTATGCCGACAGGGCCTTCACTGAAGCTTTCTTT.

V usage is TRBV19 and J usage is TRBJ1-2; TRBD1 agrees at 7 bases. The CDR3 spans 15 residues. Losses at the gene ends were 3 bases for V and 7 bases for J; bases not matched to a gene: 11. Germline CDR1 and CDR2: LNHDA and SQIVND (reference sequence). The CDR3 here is CASSIGRQGVGGYTF. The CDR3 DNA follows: TGTGCCAGTAGTATCGGGAGACAGGGAGTTGGTGGCTACACCTTC. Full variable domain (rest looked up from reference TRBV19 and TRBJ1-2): DGGITQSPKYLFRKEGQNVTLSCEQNLNHDAMYWYRQDPGQGLRLIYYSQIVNDFQKGDIAEGYSVSREKKESFPLTVTSAQKNPTAFYLCASSIGRQGVGGYTFGSGTRLTVV.

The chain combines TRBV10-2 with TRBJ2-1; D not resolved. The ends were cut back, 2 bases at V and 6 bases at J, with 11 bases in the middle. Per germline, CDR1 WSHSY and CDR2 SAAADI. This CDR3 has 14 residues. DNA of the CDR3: TGCGCCAGCAGTGAGATGGCTAGACGCAATGAGCAGTTCTTC. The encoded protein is CASSEMARRNEQFF.